These 10 T cell receptor beta chains were all obtained from the same sample, sequenced in a study of cytomegalovirus exposure and HLA in healthy donors (dated by TCRdb to about 2017). Library creation used the immunoSEQ multiplex PCR assay. For the multiplex PCR, a mixture combining 60 forward primers for TCR Vbeta segments and 13 reverse primers for TCR Jbeta segments was used. Held by TCRdb, this immuneACCESS table contains in-frame sequences only and omits some clones. Under half of the omission traces to an unresolved V gene where checked; the cause of the rest is unknown. The sample profile shows some 110,000 clones; around 80% of them were found once. The ten most abundant clones make up around 2.2% of the sample. The specimen was PBMCs. Source of these receptors: a man in his thirties or forties in good health and CMV-seronegative.

This clone appeared a few times. The rearrangement links TRBV5-1 to TRBJ2-1; no firm D call. This CDR3 comprises 16 residues. Deletions cut 0 bases from V and 1 base from J, with 11 bases between. Germline-derived CDR1 and CDR2 are SGHRS and YFSETQ. CDR3 in amino acids: CASSLGEVGSYNEQFF. CDR3 bases: TGCGCCAGCAGCTTGGGTGAGGTTGGGTCCTACAATGAGCAGTTCTTC.

Notes on this clone: The sample holds other DNA sequences that translate to the same CDR3. The chain links TRBV30 to TRBJ1-5; possible D gene TRBD1, 5 bases. The CDR3 covers 13 residues. Trimming cost V 0 bases and J 2 bases, with 5 bases left between them. Germline CDR1 and CDR2: GTSNPN and SVGIG (reference sequence). The CDR3 DNA is TGTGCCTGGAGTGTACAGGGCAATCAGCCCCAGCATTTT. Translated: CAWSVQGNQPQHF.

J is TRBJ1-5 and V is TRBV18; D uncertain. Trimming removed 6 bases from V and 6 bases from J, with 9 bases in between. Looked up from germline, CDR1 is KGHSH and CDR2 is LQKENI. This CDR3 has 12 amino acids. The CDR3 loop reads CASSPRGQPQHF. The DNA for the CDR3 is TGTGCCAGCTCCCCTCGAGGTCAGCCCCAGCATTTT.

The chain joins TRBV7-2 to TRBJ2-5; 11 bases align to TRBD2. V trimming: 8 bases; J trimming: 4 bases; junction bases outside the gene matches: 15. The germline gives CDR1 SGHTA, CDR2 FQGNSA. The CDR3 has 17 residues. For the CDR3, the DNA is TGTGCCAGCTCAGGATTAGCGGGGGGGGGCTTTGGAGAGACCCAGTACTTC. Translating it yields CASSGLAGGGFGETQYF.

This sequence joins TRBV12-5 and TRBJ2-2, with D perhaps TRBD2 (6 bases). The CDR3 consists of 12 residues. Germline V lookup: CDR1 LGHNT, CDR2 FRNRAP. V was shortened by 9 bases and J by 7 bases, with 12 bases between the two germline ends. CDR3 sequence (DNA): TGTGCTAGGGGGTTGGGAGGCGGGGAGCTGTTTTTT. Translating gives CARGLGGGELFF.

The chain is built from TRBV18 and TRBJ1-4; a weak D match, TRBD1 (5 bases). The V gene's germline CDR1 is KGHSH and CDR2 LQKENI. The CDR3 runs to 17 residues. V shed 3 bases and J shed 8 bases, with 22 bases lying between them. The CDR3 region is CASSPFPVRDNREKLFF. CDR3 DNA: TGTGCCAGCTCACCCTTTCCTGTCAGGGATAATCGGGAAAAACTGTTTTTT. Combining the CDR3 with reference TRBV18 and TRBJ1-4 gives the whole variable domain NAGVMQNPRHLVRRRGQEARLRCSPMKGHSHVYWYRQLPEEGLKFMVYLQKENIIDESGMPKERFSAEFPKEGPSILRIQQVVRGDSAAYFCASSPFPVRDNREKLFFGSGTQLSVL.

This clone was seen a handful of times. This chain joins TRBV5-1 and TRBJ2-3; possible D gene TRBD2, 5 bases. The germline V gene has CDR1 SGHRS and CDR2 YFSETQ. V lost 4 bases and J lost 0, with 12 bases in between. This CDR3 spans 15 amino acids. DNA of the CDR3: TGCGCCAGCAGCGCTGGACTCATTAGCACAGATACGCAGTATTTT. Its translation is CASSAGLISTDTQYF.

The chain combines TRBV19 with TRBJ2-4, with 10 bases aligning to TRBD1. The trim removed 5 bases at V and 6 bases at J, leaving 7 bases unmatched. The CDR3 length is 15 residues. CDR1 is LNHDA and CDR2 is SQIVND in the germline V gene (reference sequence). CDR3 sequence: CASSADRGRVNIQYF. The CDR3 DNA reads TGTGCCAGTAGTGCGGACAGGGGGAGGGTAAACATTCAGTACTTC.

The genes are TRBV2 and TRBJ2-1; TRBD2 agrees at 8 bases. The V and J ends lost 5 bases and 3 bases, in that order; junction bases with no gene match: 12. Germline V gene data show CDR1 as SNHLY and CDR2 as FYNNEI. CDR3 length equals 17 residues. As DNA, the CDR3 is TGTGCCAGCAGTCTCCTAGGGGCGGGGGGAGGCTACAATGAGCAGTTCTTC. It encodes CASSLLGAGGGYNEQFF.

This chain joins TRBV19 and TRBJ2-7, with D unclear. With 4 bases removed from V and 10 bases from J, the gap between germline ends came to 17 bases. This CDR3 contains 13 residues. The V gene's germline CDR1 is LNHDA and CDR2 SQIVND (reference sequence). The CDR3 nucleotides read TGTGCCAGTAGTACTGGCCAGGCCGACCTACAGTACTTC. Translation: CASSTGQADLQYF.